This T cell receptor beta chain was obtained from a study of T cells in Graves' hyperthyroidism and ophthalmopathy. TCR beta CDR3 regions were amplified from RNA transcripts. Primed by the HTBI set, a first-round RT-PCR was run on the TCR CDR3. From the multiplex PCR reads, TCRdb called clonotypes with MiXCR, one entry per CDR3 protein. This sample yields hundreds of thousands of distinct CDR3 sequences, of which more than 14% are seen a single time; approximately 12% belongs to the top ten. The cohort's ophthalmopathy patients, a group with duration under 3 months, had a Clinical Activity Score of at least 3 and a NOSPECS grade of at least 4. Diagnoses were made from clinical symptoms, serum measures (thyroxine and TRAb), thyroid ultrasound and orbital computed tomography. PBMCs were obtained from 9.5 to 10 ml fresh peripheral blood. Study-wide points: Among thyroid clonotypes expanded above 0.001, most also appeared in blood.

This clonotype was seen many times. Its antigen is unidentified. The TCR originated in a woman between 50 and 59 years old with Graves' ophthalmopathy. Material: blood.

The CDR3 sequence: CASSQDASSGQPQHF. The CDR3 DNA is TGTGCCAGCAGCCAAGATGCCTCATCTGGACAGCCCCAGCATTTT. The genes are TRBV3-1 and TRBJ1-5; no clear D. Trimming shortened V by 0 bases and J by 7 bases, and 13 bases separated the two germline ends. Germline V gene lookup returns CDR1 LGHDT and CDR2 YNNKEL (reference sequence). The CDR3 extends over 15 amino acids.